This entry concerns a single TCR beta chain. No cognate antigen has been identified for it. Base qualities were left out, and no much larger clone turns up one base away. The library was prepared using the immunoSEQ multiplex PCR assay. DNA from the cultured and isolated CD4+ T cells underwent TCR beta CDR3 sequencing. From the authors' description of their analysis: Non-productive TCR sequences were removed and reads were trimmed to the CDR3 region, keeping CDR3s of at least 7 amino acids. The MANAFEST web app was used to identify antigen-specific clonotypes by comparing expansion in peptide wells with expansion in reference cultures. For clones to be considered positive, expansion at FDR<0.05 versus reference and all other wells, an odds ratio above 5, and a frequency above 0.1% in two replicate wells were required. Clonotypes significantly expanded in SARS-CoV-2 spike wells and in at least one common cold coronavirus spike condition were defined as cross-reactive. Using the stringdist R package, CDR3 similarity was measured by Levenshtein distance, and unrooted trees were constructed with ape in R 3.6.1. This is the immuneACCESS table as TCRdb keeps it, with only in-frame sequences that have V and J called. A part of the clones is gone; compared with another copy, unresolved V genes explain less than half, and the rest is unexplained. V, J and clone size were drawn from that table, and D and trimming were deduced from the DNA. A total of tens of thousands of clones appear in this sample, roughly 80% of them only once. The ten largest clones represent roughly 2% of the sample.

This record belongs to a study of vaccination effects on CD4 cells after COVID-19 (dated by TCRdb to the early 2020s). About the full investigation: Across the study, the median time from the second dose to post-vaccine sampling was 72 days (range 14 to 241). The study compared SARS-CoV-2 spike-specific CD4+ TCR repertoires before and after mRNA vaccination in COVID-19 convalescent patients and infection-naive vaccine recipients. A total of 10 COVID-19 convalescent patients and several SARS-CoV-2-naive healthy vaccine recipients were included in the full study. In the study, cultures from other donors were sequenced using the Oncomine TCR Beta short-read assay on an Illumina iSeq 100. Study-level results and caveats: In healthy vaccine recipients, vaccine-induced clones were almost all SARS-CoV-2 mono-reactive, with only 1 of 255 cross-reactive with common cold coronaviruses. Limitations of the study were the small number of convalescent patients and the absence of early post-infection timepoints. Marked clonal contraction was observed in both infection-induced and vaccine-induced clones at late post-vaccination timepoints, consistent with waning T cell responses.

For CDR1 and CDR2, the germline V gene lists SNHLY and FYNNEI. From the cysteine through the phenylalanine, the CDR3 covers 13 amino acids. The sequence is cut down to CDR3 DNA, 39 bases in frame from base 1. V is pared back by 3 bases and J by 3 bases, with 6 bases lying between the germline termini. In the ViraFEST assay, PBMC were stimulated with viral peptide pools, and antigen-specific CD4+ T cell clonotypes were then identified by expansion using TCR sequencing. After roughly 11 days of culture, CD4+ T cells were isolated with the EasySep CD4+ T cell isolation kit. Two doses of either the BNT162b2 or the mRNA-1273 mRNA SARS-CoV-2 vaccine were administered to participants. Healthy vaccine recipients had no prior SARS-CoV-2 infection, confirmed by negative nucleocapsid antibodies before and after vaccination. Each well held two million PBMC cultured in IMDM containing approximately 5% human AB serum, 9 to 10 IU/ml IL-2 and gentamicin, along with roughly 10 ug/ml peptides. Half of the culture medium was replaced with fresh IL-2-containing medium on days 3 and 7. Unless noted otherwise, every peptide stimulation condition was cultured in triplicate wells. Using Ficoll-Paque Plus gradient centrifugation, PBMC were separated from whole blood and then either used fresh or cryopreserved at -140C. The spike proteins of SARS-CoV-2 and of the common cold coronaviruses HCoV-NL63, HCoV-OC43 and HCoV-229E were spanned by overlapping peptide pools. Genomic DNA was extracted from cultured CD4+ T cells with the QIAamp micro DNA kit.

Sample: CD4+ T cells from PBMCs cultured with HCoV-OC43 spike peptides, taken after COVID-19 vaccination. The meaning of the sample's cell subset or site label: HCoV-OC43 spike overlapping peptide pool stimulation. The clonotype comes from a human donor who received a COVID-19 vaccine. The receptor chain draws on TRBV2 and TRBJ1-3; the D gene is unclear. The DNA sequence is as follows: TGTGCCAGCAGTGAGTCTAGTGGAAACACCATATATTTT. Its translation reads: CASSESSGNTIYF.